These 18 T cell receptor beta chains were all obtained from the same sample, sequenced in a study of T cell repertoires in cytomegalovirus infection. TCRdb recomputed calls from the reads with MiXCR, one row per CDR3 protein. The sample records approximately 73,000 distinct CDR3 sequences, approximately 40% being singletons. Which antigens these TCRs recognize remains unknown. The input for sequencing was CD8+ T cells from cultured PBMCs, taken from culture after CMV antigen stimulation. These receptors were collected from a human donor in good health (CMV status not recorded). Some clones in this sample may be carry-over from other donors' samples.

As regards this clonotype: Relative to the germline gene, one junction end is altered; a read error may explain this. The genes are TRBV10-3 and TRBJ1-2; tentatively, D is TRBD1 (5 bases). The CDR3 has 14 residues. Germline V gene sequence: CDR1 ENHRY, CDR2 SYGVKD. The CDR3 DNA is TGTGTCATCAGTGAGCAACAGGCTAACTATGGCTACACCTTC. Protein: CVISEQQANYGYTF.

In DNA form, the CDR3 reads TGTGCCAGCAGCTTTCTGAGGGGGACTTATGCTGAGCAGTTCTTC. Its translation is CASSFLRGTYAEQFF. The chain joins TRBV11-1 to TRBJ2-1; D possibly matches TRBD1 or TRBD2 (6 bases each). Trimming stripped 3 bases from V and 9 bases from J, with 18 bases between. The CDR3 loop spans 15 amino acids. Germline CDR1 reads SGHAT; CDR2 reads FQDESV (reference sequence).

This chain joins TRBV4-1 and TRBJ1-6; 7 bases are a match to TRBD1. The germline CDR1 and CDR2 sequences are MGHRA and YSYEKL. V trimming: 3 bases; J trimming: 10 bases; junction bases outside the gene matches: 12. This CDR3 contains 16 residues. The CDR3 region is CASSHLTGPQASPLHF. CDR3 DNA: TGCGCCAGCAGCCACCTGACAGGGCCTCAAGCGTCACCCCTCCACTTT.

The chain links TRBV7-6 to TRBJ1-1; no reliable D call. V lost 7 bases, J lost 0 bases, and 15 bases lay in between. CDR1 is SGHVS, CDR2 FNYEAQ, per germline. The CDR3 spans 15 residues. CDR3 in amino acids: CASTPGNGVNTEAFF. Here the CDR3 DNA reads TGTGCCAGCACCCCCGGAAACGGGGTGAACACTGAAGCTTTCTTT.

Ten or more counts support this clonotype. The chain links TRBV27 to TRBJ1-1; D unresolved. Germline V gives CDR1 MNHEY, CDR2 SMNVEV (reference sequence). The ends were cut back, 3 bases at V and 6 bases at J, with 17 bases in the middle. The CDR3 runs 15 residues. For the CDR3, the DNA is TGTGCCAGCAGTTTGGGTGGCGGGGTCGGCCCTGAAGCTTTCTTT. This codes for CASSLGGGVGPEAFF.

The chain carries TRBV4-3 and TRBJ2-7; D gene unclear. Germline assignment: CDR1 LGHNA and CDR2 YSLEER. The CDR3 totals 15 residues. V lost 0 bases, J lost 5 bases, and 14 bases lay in between. The CDR3 is CASSQDGSFGDEQYF. CDR3 nucleotide sequence: TGCGCCAGCAGCCAAGACGGTAGTTTTGGGGACGAGCAGTACTTC.

The genes are TRBV28 and TRBJ1-1, with D perhaps matching TRBD1 (5 bases). This CDR3 has 22 residues. V was cut by 1 base and J by 1 base, with 31 bases left in between. Germline V CDR1 and CDR2: MDHEN, SYDVKM. CDR3 sequence: CASSLSWGWLPDLMQQNTEAFF. The CDR3 coding sequence is TGTGCCAGCAGTTTATCGTGGGGGTGGCTACCTGATCTTATGCAACAGAACACTGAAGCTTTCTTT.

This CDR3 is CASSGGDRSTYNEQFF. The CDR3 DNA follows: TGTGCCAGCAGCGGGGGGGACAGGTCCACCTACAATGAGCAGTTCTTC. This chain links TRBV11-2 with TRBJ2-1, with D perhaps TRBD1 (8 bases). CDR1 and CDR2 (germline): SGHAT, FQNNGV. Trimming took 5 bases from V and 2 from J, leaving 16 bases between them. This CDR3 is 16 amino acids long.

This clonotype has more than one count but fewer than ten. The chain is built from TRBV7-3 and TRBJ2-1, with TRBD2 matching 13 bases. V shed 5 bases, J shed 5 bases, and the junction held 6 bases outside the gene matches. CDR3 length: 16 residues. The germline V gene has CDR1 SGHTA and CDR2 FQGTGA. The CDR3 DNA follows: TGTGCCAGCAGCCCGCCCGGGACTAGCGGGGACAATGAGCAGTTCTTC. Protein product: CASSPPGTSGDNEQFF. Full variable domain (missing parts from reference TRBV7-3 and TRBJ2-1): GAGVSQTPSNKVTEKGKYVELRCDPISGHTALYWYRQSLGQGPEFLIYFQGTGAADDSGLPNDRFFAVRPEGSVSTLKIQRTERGDSAVYLCASSPPGTSGDNEQFFGPGTRLTVL.

The rearrangement links TRBV5-1 to TRBJ2-1, with D possibly matching TRBD1 (5 bases). The CDR3 sequence is 13 residues long. V was clipped by 4 bases and J by 8 bases, with 13 bases between them. Germline CDR1 and CDR2: SGHRS and YFSETQ. CDR3 DNA: TGCGCCAGCAGCCCAGGGCCGTTGGATGAGCAGTTCTTC. It translates to CASSPGPLDEQFF. The full variable domain, with the rest looked up from reference TRBV5-1 and TRBJ2-1, is KAGVTQTPRYLIKTRGQQVTLSCSPISGHRSVSWYQQTPGQGLQFLFEYFSETQRNKGNFPGRFSGRQFSNSRSEMNVSTLELGDSALYLCASSPGPLDEQFFGPGTRLTVL.

The rearrangement joins TRBV7-6 to TRBJ2-7, with 8 positions matching TRBD2. J was trimmed by 0 bases and V by 1 base; bases with no gene match: 5. The length of the CDR3 is 16 residues. Germline V gives CDR1 SGHVS, CDR2 FNYEAQ. The CDR3 here is CASSLGVGGGSYEQYF. The DNA for the CDR3 is TGTGCCAGCAGCTTAGGGGTCGGGGGGGGCTCCTACGAGCAGTACTTC. Full variable domain (outside the CDR3, taken from reference TRBV7-6 and TRBJ2-7): GAGVSQSPRYKVTKRGQDVALRCDPISGHVSLYWYRQALGQGPEFLTYFNYEAQQDKSGLPNDRFSAERPEGSISTLTIQRTEQRDSAMYRCASSLGVGGGSYEQYFGPGTRLTVT.

The J gene is TRBJ1-4, the V gene TRBV4-3; D unclear. CDR1 is LGHNA and CDR2 is YSLEER in the germline V gene. The CDR3 length is 15 residues. V was cut by 0 bases and J by 7 bases, with 12 bases left in between. CDR3 loop: CASSQERTYFEKLFF. CDR3 DNA: TGCGCCAGCAGCCAAGAAAGGACGTATTTTGAAAAACTGTTTTTT.

This clonotype was counted only a few times. This sequence joins TRBV4-1 and TRBJ1-1; D unclear. The V and J ends lost 0 bases and 4 bases respectively, with 6 bases between them. Germline CDR1 is MGHRA and CDR2 is YSYEKL. CDR3 size: 13 residues. The CDR3 region has the DNA TGCGCCAGCAGCCAAGAGGCAGCCACTGAAGCTTTCTTT. This encodes CASSQEAATEAFF.

This clonotype was observed at least ten times. The V call is TRBV6-5, the J call TRBJ1-1; D is possibly TRBD1 (5 bases). The ends were cut back, 7 bases at V and 1 base at J, with 10 bases in the middle. The CDR3 has 13 residues. Per the germline V gene, CDR1 is MNHEY and CDR2 is SVGAGI. As DNA, the CDR3 is TGTGCCAGCACCAAGGGGACGAACACTGAAGCTTTCTTT. Protein product: CASTKGTNTEAFF.

This clonotype was recorded many times. V and J are TRBV7-8 and TRBJ1-1; no clear D. The V gene lost 9 bases and the J gene lost 4 bases, with 18 bases spanning the gap. Germline CDR1 is SGHVS and CDR2 is FQNEAQ. This CDR3 has 14 amino acids. Written as DNA, the CDR3 is TGTGCCAGTTCGTATATGCCACGGAGCACTGAAGCTTTCTTT. As protein: CASSYMPRSTEAFF. Together with reference TRBV7-8 and TRBJ1-1, the CDR3 gives the full variable domain: GAGVSQSPRYKVAKRGQDVALRCDPISGHVSLFWYQQALGQGPEFLTYFQNEAQLDKSGLPSDRFFAERPEGSVSTLKIQRTQQEDSAVYLCASSYMPRSTEAFFGQGTRLTVV.

The chain joins TRBV6-2 or TRBV6-3 to TRBJ1-5; D possibly corresponds to TRBD1 (5 bases). From germline, CDR1 is MNHEY and CDR2 SVGEGT. V was trimmed by 8 bases and J by 1 base, leaving 21 bases between them. This CDR3 region has 17 residues. CDR3 loop: CASPKRQPLDSNQPQHF. In DNA, the CDR3 is TGTGCCAGCCCCAAGCGACAGCCCCTGGACAGCAATCAGCCCCAGCATTTT.

This clonotype was observed many times. The chain combines TRBV7-2 with TRBJ1-2, with TRBD1 as a possible D gene (5 bases). V was cut by 5 bases and J by 5 bases, with 12 bases left in between. The CDR3 runs to 13 residues. CDR1 is SGHTA, CDR2 FQGNSA, per germline. The CDR3 spells CASSPYQGYGYTF. In DNA, the CDR3 is TGTGCCAGCAGCCCCTATCAGGGATATGGCTACACCTTC.

The chain's CDR3 is CASSPDKPYGYTF. For the CDR3, the DNA is TGTGCCAGCAGTCCTGACAAGCCCTATGGCTACACCTTC. This chain connects TRBV6-5 to TRBJ1-2; no definite D call. Germline CDR1 and CDR2: MNHEY and SVGAGI. The CDR3 totals 13 residues. The germline V and J ends were trimmed by 5 bases and 4 bases, with 11 bases remaining between them.